This T cell receptor (beta chain) was sequenced during a study of tumor-infiltrating lymphocytes in primary liver carcinoma. Broader study findings: Less overlap was seen in tumor-adjacent and tumor-blood pairs than in tumor region pairs.

Turning to this clonotype: Its antigen is unidentified.

The researchers produced TCR beta cDNA from approximately 0.45 ug total RNA with a constant-region primer. Libraries of TCR beta came from three nested multiplex PCR rounds with slightly modified ARM-PCR. Rounds one and two of PCR, each of roughly 11 cycles, were primed with TRBV1-TRBV30 forward primers and a C-beta reverse primer. TCRdb re-called the multiplex PCR reads with MiXCR, one entry per CDR3 protein. Of tens of thousands of distinct CDR3 sequences listed, under 75% are singletons. CDR3 length: 16 residues. Germline V CDR1 and CDR2: SQVTM, ANQGSEA. From around 18-30 mg of unsorted bulk tissue, DNA and RNA were co-extracted together. Cases comprised patients with primary liver carcinoma who received surgical resection.

The sequence came from a man in his forties with primary liver carcinoma and hepatitis B virus infection. The V and J genes are TRBV29-1 and TRBJ2-7, with D uncertain. Specimen: tumor-adjacent normal liver tissue. For the CDR3, the DNA is TGCATCGTAGGAAGTTTTGATGGTGGGCGGAGCTACGAGCAGTACTTC. It specifies CIVGSFDGGRSYEQYF.